A single sample gave rise to the 18 T cell receptor gamma chains below, sequenced in a study of Vδ1+ human thymocytes. Regarding the study as a whole: Highly polyclonal TRG and TRD repertoires with Gaussian CDR3 length distributions appeared in thymus.

These receptors' antigens are unknown. Extracted RNA was reverse transcribed into cDNA. Pooled V-gene forward primers with one constant-region reverse primer generated the CDR3 amplicons by multiplex PCR. TCRdb made new clone calls on the multiplex PCR reads using CATT. The data contain about 36,000 gamma-chain clones, roughly 21% of them seen just once; the ten biggest clones take up 1.9%. Sequencing input: Vdelta1+ gamma-delta thymocytes from the thymus. Subset of the sample: FACS-sorted CD3+ TCRalphabeta- TCRVdelta1+ TCRVdelta2- thymocytes. Every receptor here comes from a girl less than two years old who had congenital heart surgery.

For this clone: Other DNA sequences in the same sample also yield this CDR3. V usage is TRGV4 and J usage is TRGJ1 or TRGJ2. Germline V CDR1 and CDR2: EGSTGY, YDSYTSSV. The CDR3 is 13 residues long. With V trimmed by 5 bases and J by 0 bases, 4 bases remained unmatched. CDR3 sequence reads: CATWGLNYYKKLF. The DNA for the CDR3 is TGTGCCACCTGGGGCCTGAATTATTATAAGAAACTCTTT.

This chain connects TRGV3 to TRGJ1 or TRGJ2. V lost 4 bases to trimming and J lost 0 bases; unmatched junction nucleotides: 15. The CDR3 runs to 17 residues. From germline, CDR1 is VTNTFY and CDR2 YDVSTARD (reference sequence). CDR3 DNA: TGTGCCACCTGGGATCGCCAATCCCCTCTGAATTATTATAAGAAACTCTTT. Translated: CATWDRQSPLNYYKKLF.

With regard to this clone: This may arise from a read error, as a much more abundant clone is one base away. Other DNA sequences in this specimen translate into the identical CDR3. The V gene is TRGV8, the J gene TRGJ1 or TRGJ2. Germline V lookup: CDR1 VENAVY, CDR2 YDSYNSRV. The CDR3 contains 13 residues. V lost 0 bases, J lost 3 bases, and 2 bases stayed unmatched. CDR3 coding DNA: TGTGCCACCTGGGATAGGCTTTATTATAAGAAACTCTTT. Protein product: CATWDRLYYKKLF.

This clone was picked up a small number of times. V usage is TRGV3 and J usage is TRGJ1 or TRGJ2. The trim removed 0 bases at V and 7 bases at J, leaving 9 bases unmatched. This CDR3 is 14 amino acids long. Germline CDR1 and CDR2: VTNTFY and YDVSTARD (reference sequence). As DNA, the CDR3 is TGTGCCACCTGGGACAGGCCTGAGGCATATAAGAAACTCTTT. This translates into CATWDRPEAYKKLF.

This chain uses TRGV4 with TRGJ1 or TRGJ2. This CDR3 has 13 residues. The V gene's germline CDR1 is EGSTGY and CDR2 YDSYTSSV. Trimming took 4 bases from V and 8 from J; bases not matched to a gene: 11. The CDR3 loop reads CATWERLVDKKLF. The CDR3, as DNA: TGTGCCACCTGGGAACGTTTGGTGGATAAGAAACTCTTT.

The chain employs TRGV2 and TRGJ1 or TRGJ2. This CDR3 comprises 14 residues. CDR1 EGSNGY and CDR2 YDSYNSKV come from the germline V gene. V gave up 4 bases and J gave up 2 bases; unmatched junction bases: 8. The CDR3 DNA follows: TGTGCCACCTGGGATGGACTCGATTATTATAAGAAACTCTTT. Translated: CATWDGLDYYKKLF.

The chain is built from TRGV4 and TRGJ1 or TRGJ2. This CDR3 has 14 residues. Germline V gene data show CDR1 as EGSTGY and CDR2 as YDSYTSSV. V dropped 2 bases and J dropped 3; count of bases not matched to a gene: 7. The CDR3 loop is CATWDAPFYYKKLF. CDR3 DNA sequence: TGTGCCACCTGGGATGCCCCTTTTTATTATAAGAAACTCTTT.

This clone came up a few times. The chain is built from TRGV3 and TRGJ1 or TRGJ2. The junction had 7 bases not matched to a gene; V was cut back by 0 bases and J by 5 bases. CDR3 length: 14 residues. The V gene's germline CDR1 is VTNTFY and CDR2 YDVSTARD (reference sequence). This CDR3 reads CATWDRPWNYKKLF. DNA for the CDR3: TGTGCCACCTGGGACAGGCCATGGAATTATAAGAAACTCTTT.

J is TRGJ1 or TRGJ2 and V is TRGV8. This CDR3 spans 14 amino acids. V lost 3 bases, J lost 4 bases, and 9 bases stayed unmatched. CDR1 is VENAVY and CDR2 is YDSYNSRV in the germline V gene. The CDR3 here is CATWDAPKYYKKLF. The CDR3 DNA sequence: TGTGCCACCTGGGATGCGCCGAAGTATTATAAGAAACTCTTT.

This clone appeared a few times. V usage is TRGV3 and J usage is TRGJ1 or TRGJ2. The germline gives CDR1 VTNTFY, CDR2 YDVSTARD (reference sequence). Unmatched junction bases numbered 3, after V lost 1 base and J lost 9 bases. This CDR3 is built from 11 residues. DNA of the CDR3: TGTGCCACCTGGGACAGCGGTAAGAAACTCTTT. As protein: CATWDSGKKLF.

This clone was seen more than once but under ten times. V is TRGV9 and J is TRGJ1 or TRGJ2. V trimming: 0 bases; J trimming: 9 bases; junction bases outside the gene matches: 8. From germline, CDR1 is GITISATS and CDR2 ISYDGTV (reference sequence). CDR3 size: 13 residues. CDR3 sequence (DNA): TGTGCCTTGTGGGAGGTGTGGGCACTTAAGAAACTCTTT. It is translated as CALWEVWALKKLF.

As for this clone: The sample holds other DNA sequences that translate to the same CDR3. The V gene is TRGV8, the J gene TRGJ1 or TRGJ2. This CDR3 comprises 13 residues. V trimming: 5 bases; J trimming: 0 bases; junction bases outside the gene matches: 4. Germline CDR1 VENAVY, CDR2 YDSYNSRV. CDR3 nucleotides: TGTGCCACCTGGGGACAGAATTATTATAAGAAACTCTTT. It encodes CATWGQNYYKKLF.

This clone has a count of ten or more. The sample has other DNA sequences that encode this CDR3 too. The chain joins TRGV9 to TRGJ1 or TRGJ2. The CDR3 is 13 residues long. Germline V gene sequence: CDR1 GITISATS, CDR2 ISYDGTV (reference sequence). Trimming removed 0 bases from V and 6 bases from J; junction bases left unmatched: 5. In nucleotides, the CDR3 is TGTGCCTTGTGGGAGGTGCACGGTTATAAGAAACTCTTT. Its protein product is CALWEVHGYKKLF.

The V call is TRGV9, the J call TRGJ1 or TRGJ2. This CDR3 contains 14 residues. CDR1 and CDR2 from the germline V gene are GITISATS and ISYDGTV (reference sequence). With V trimmed by 2 bases and J by 3 bases, 7 bases remained unmatched. CDR3 DNA sequence: TGTGCCTTGTGGGAGGCGGAGGGTTATTATAAGAAACTCTTT. Translated, it gives CALWEAEGYYKKLF.

This clone was recorded a few times. The chain carries TRGV3 and TRGJ1 or TRGJ2. Losses at the gene ends were 2 bases for V and 9 bases for J; bases not matched to a gene: 7. This CDR3 has 12 residues. Germline values: CDR1 VTNTFY, CDR2 YDVSTARD (reference sequence). The CDR3 region is CATWDTWAKKLF. The CDR3 DNA reads TGTGCCACCTGGGACACGTGGGCTAAGAAACTCTTT.

This clone has more than one count but fewer than ten. V is TRGV2 and J is TRGJ1 or TRGJ2. The germline V gene encodes CDR1 EGSNGY and CDR2 YDSYNSKV. V dropped 1 base and J dropped 6; count of bases not matched to a gene: 15. This CDR3 is built from 16 residues. The CDR3 is CATWDGAFEGCYKKLF. In nucleotides, the CDR3 is TGTGCCACCTGGGACGGTGCATTCGAGGGGTGTTATAAGAAACTCTTT.

The J gene is TRGJ1 or TRGJ2, the V gene TRGV9. The CDR3 length is 15 residues. Germline V lookup: CDR1 GITISATS, CDR2 ISYDGTV (reference sequence). J lost 3 bases, V lost 2 bases, and 10 bases had no gene match. The CDR3 DNA reads as TGTGCCTTGTGGGAGGCATCTCCATCTTATTATAAGAAACTCTTT. Translation: CALWEASPSYYKKLF.

The table lists this clone with a few counts. The gene calls are TRGV2 and TRGJ1 or TRGJ2. Germline V gene lookup returns CDR1 EGSNGY and CDR2 YDSYNSKV. The junction had 7 bases not matched to a gene; V was cut back by 5 bases and J by 3 bases. CDR3 length: 13 amino acids. The CDR3 protein is CATWAWGYYKKLF. The CDR3 nucleotides read TGTGCCACCTGGGCCTGGGGTTATTATAAGAAACTCTTT.